A selection of T cell receptor beta chains follows, all from one sample in a study of cytomegalovirus exposure and HLA in healthy donors. Only in-frame clones appear in the TCRdb table, and some are missing; sequencing was by immunoSEQ multiplex PCR. The table shows 150,000 to 200,000 clones, with around 84% occurring only once. What was sequenced was PBMCs. Source of these receptors: a woman aged 18-29 years in good health and CMV-seronegative. Both conserved end residues are trimmed from each CDR3.

TRBJ2-7,TRBV2,ASSELAGGVEQY
TRBJ2-7,TRBV28,ASSLSKYEQY
TRBJ1-3,TRBV9,ASSAQVGNTIY
TRBJ2-7,TRBV28,ASSFGTGYEQY
TRBJ1-1,TRBV21-1,ASSIIWPLNTEAF
TRBJ1-2,TRBV6-5,ASRQGARSYGYT
TRBJ2-3,TRBV6-5,ASSYSRTYTDTQY
TRBJ1-4,TRBV4-2,ASSLDSQNEKLF
-,TRBV2,ASKESGPGAYEQY
TRBJ1-1,TRBV7-6,ASSFPWGQPNTEAF
TRBJ2-5,TRBV29-1,SVRAPTNQETQY
TRBJ1-1,TRBV7-6,ASSLVSGGAFMSTEAF